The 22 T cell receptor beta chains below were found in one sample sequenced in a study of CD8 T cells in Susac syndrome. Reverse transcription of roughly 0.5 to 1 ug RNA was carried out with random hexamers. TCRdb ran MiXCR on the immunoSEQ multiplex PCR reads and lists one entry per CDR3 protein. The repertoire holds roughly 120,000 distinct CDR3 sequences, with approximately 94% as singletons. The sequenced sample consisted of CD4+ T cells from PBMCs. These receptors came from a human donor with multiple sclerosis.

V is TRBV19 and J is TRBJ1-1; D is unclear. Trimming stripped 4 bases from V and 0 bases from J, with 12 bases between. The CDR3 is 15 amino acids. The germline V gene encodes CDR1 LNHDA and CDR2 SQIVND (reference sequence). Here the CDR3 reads CASSSSGPMNTEAFF. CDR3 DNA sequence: TGTGCCAGTAGTAGTTCTGGGCCCATGAACACTGAAGCTTTCTTT.

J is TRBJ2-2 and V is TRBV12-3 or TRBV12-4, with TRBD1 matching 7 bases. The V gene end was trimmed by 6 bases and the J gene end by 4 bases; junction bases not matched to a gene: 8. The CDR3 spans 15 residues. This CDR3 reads CASSLDRPVTGELFF. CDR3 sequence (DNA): TGTGCCAGCAGCTTGGACAGGCCGGTCACCGGGGAGCTGTTTTTT.

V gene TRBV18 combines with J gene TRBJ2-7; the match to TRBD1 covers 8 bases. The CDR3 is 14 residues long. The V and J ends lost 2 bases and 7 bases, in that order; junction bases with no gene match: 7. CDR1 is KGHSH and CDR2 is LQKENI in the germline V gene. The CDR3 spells CASSPTQGGREQYF. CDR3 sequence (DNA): TGTGCCAGCTCACCAACACAGGGGGGTAGGGAGCAGTACTTC.

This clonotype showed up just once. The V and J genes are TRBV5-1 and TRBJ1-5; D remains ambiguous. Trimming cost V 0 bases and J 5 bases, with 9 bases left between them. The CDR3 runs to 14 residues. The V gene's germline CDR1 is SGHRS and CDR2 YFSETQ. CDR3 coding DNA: TGCGCCAGCAGCTTGGACATCGGGGATCAGCCCCAGCATTTT. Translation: CASSLDIGDQPQHF.

The CDR3 sequence: CASSFSSTGHTLNYGYTF. CDR3 nucleotide sequence: TGTGCCAGCAGCTTCTCTTCGACAGGACACACCCTGAACTATGGCTACACCTTC. This rearrangement joins TRBV11-2 to TRBJ1-2; weak D call: TRBD1 (6 bases). This CDR3 is built from 18 residues. Germline CDR1 SGHAT, CDR2 FQNNGV. Trimming removed 3 bases from V and 2 bases from J, with 22 bases in between.

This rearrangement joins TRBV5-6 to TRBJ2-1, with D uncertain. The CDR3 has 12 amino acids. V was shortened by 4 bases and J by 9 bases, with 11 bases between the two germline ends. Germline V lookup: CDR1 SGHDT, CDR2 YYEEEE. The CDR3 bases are TGTGCCAGCAGCCTCTCAAGGAGTGAGCAGTTCTTC. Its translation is CASSLSRSEQFF.

CDR3 amino acids: CAISEQYGYTF. The CDR3 DNA reads as TGTGCCATCAGTGAACAATATGGCTACACCTTC. V usage is TRBV10-3 and J usage is TRBJ1-2; no clear D gene. CDR1 ENHRY and CDR2 SYGVKD come from the germline V gene. V was shortened by 3 bases and J by 5 bases, with 4 bases between the two germline ends. The CDR3 is 11 amino acids.

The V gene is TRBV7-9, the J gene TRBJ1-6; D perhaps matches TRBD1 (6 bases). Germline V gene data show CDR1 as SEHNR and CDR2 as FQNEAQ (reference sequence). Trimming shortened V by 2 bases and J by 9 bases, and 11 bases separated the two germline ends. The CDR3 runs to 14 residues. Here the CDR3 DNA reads TGTGCCAGCAGCTTATATGGGGGCAGTTCACCCCTCCACTTT. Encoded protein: CASSLYGGSSPLHF.

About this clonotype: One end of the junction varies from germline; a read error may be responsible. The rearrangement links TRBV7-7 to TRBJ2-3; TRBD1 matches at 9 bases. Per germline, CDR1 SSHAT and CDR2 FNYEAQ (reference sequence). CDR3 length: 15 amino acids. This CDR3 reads CASSLGTGRPDTQYF. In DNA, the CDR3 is TGTGCTAGCAGCTTAGGGACAGGGAGGCCAGATACGCAGTATTTT. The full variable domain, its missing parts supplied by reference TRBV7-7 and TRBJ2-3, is GAGVSQSPRYKVTKRGQDVTLRCDPISSHATLYWYQQALGQGPEFLTYFNYEAQPDKSGLPSDRFSAERPEGSISTLTIQRTEQRDSAMYRCASSLGTGRPDTQYFGPGTRLTVL.

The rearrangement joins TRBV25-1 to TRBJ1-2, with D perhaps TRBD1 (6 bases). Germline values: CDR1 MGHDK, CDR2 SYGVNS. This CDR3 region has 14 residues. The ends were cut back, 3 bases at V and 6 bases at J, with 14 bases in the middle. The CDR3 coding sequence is TGTGCCAGCAGTGAGACAGGAGTTTCTGATGGCTACACCTTC. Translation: CASSETGVSDGYTF.

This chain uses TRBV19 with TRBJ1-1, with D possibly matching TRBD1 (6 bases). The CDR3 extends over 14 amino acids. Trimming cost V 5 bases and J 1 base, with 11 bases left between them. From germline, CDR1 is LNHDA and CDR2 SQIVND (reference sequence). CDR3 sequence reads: CASSPLGGNTEAFF. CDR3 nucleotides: TGTGCCAGTAGTCCCTTAGGGGGGAACACTGAAGCTTTCTTT.

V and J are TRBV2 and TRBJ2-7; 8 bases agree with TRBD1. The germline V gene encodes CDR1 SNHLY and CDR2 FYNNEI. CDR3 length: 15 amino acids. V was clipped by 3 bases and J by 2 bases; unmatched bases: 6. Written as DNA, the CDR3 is TGTGCCAGCAGTGATAGGAGGACAGGGCCCTACGAGCAGTACTTC. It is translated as CASSDRRTGPYEQYF.

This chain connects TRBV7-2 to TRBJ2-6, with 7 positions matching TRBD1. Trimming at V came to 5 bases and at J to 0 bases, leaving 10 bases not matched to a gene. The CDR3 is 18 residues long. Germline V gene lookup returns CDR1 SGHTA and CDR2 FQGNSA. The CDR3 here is CASSPLRQGTSGANVLTF. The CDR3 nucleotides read TGTGCCAGCAGCCCCCTGAGACAGGGAACCTCTGGGGCCAACGTCCTGACTTTC. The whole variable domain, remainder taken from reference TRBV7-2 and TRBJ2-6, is GAGVSQSPSNKVTEKGKDVELRCDPISGHTALYWYRQSLGQGLEFLIYFQGNSAPDKSGLPSDRFSAERTGGSVSTLTIQRTQQEDSAVYLCASSPLRQGTSGANVLTFGAGSRLTVL.

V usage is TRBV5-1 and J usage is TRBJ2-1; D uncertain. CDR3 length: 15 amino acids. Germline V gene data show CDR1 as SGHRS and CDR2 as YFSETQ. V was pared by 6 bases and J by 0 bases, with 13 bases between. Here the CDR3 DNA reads TGCGCCAGCACCCCCCACTCGAGCTCCTACAATGAGCAGTTCTTC. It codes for CASTPHSSSYNEQFF.

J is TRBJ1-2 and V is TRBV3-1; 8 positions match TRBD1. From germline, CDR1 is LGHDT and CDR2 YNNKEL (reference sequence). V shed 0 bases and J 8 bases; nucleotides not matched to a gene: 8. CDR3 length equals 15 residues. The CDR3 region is CASSQEPRGLKGYTF. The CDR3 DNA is TGTGCCAGCAGCCAAGAACCCAGGGGGCTTAAAGGCTACACCTTC.

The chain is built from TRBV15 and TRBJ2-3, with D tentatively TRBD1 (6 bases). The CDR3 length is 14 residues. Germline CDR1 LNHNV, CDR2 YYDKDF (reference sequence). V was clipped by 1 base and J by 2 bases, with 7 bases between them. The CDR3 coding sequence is TGTGCCACCAGCAGAGGGGACACCACAGATACGCAGTATTTT. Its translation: CATSRGDTTDTQYF. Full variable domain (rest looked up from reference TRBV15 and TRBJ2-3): DAMVIQNPRYQVTQFGKPVTLSCSQTLNHNVMYWYQQKSSQAPKLLFHYYDKDFNNEADTPDNFQSRRPNTSFCFLDIRSPGLGDTAMYLCATSRGDTTDTQYFGPGTRLTVL.

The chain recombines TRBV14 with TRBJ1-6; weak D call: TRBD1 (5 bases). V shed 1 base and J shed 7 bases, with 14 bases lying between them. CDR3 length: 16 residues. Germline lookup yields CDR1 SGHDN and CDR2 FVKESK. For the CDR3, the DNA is TGTGCCAGCAGCCAAGCCCAGGGAGGTGGGAATTCACCCCTCCACTTT. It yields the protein CASSQAQGGGNSPLHF.

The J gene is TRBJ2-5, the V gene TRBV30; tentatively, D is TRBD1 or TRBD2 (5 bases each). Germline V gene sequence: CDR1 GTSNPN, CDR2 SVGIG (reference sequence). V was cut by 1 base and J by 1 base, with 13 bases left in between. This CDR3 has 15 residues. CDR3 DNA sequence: TGTGCCTGGAGTGCCGTGAGGGGAACCCAAGAGACCCAGTACTTC. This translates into CAWSAVRGTQETQYF.

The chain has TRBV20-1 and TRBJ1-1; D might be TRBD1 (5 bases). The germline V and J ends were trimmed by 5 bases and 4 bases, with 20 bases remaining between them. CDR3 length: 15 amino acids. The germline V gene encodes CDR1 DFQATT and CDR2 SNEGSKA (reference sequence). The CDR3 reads CSAQPGFLQGTEAFF. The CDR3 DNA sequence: TGCAGTGCTCAACCGGGCTTCCTGCAGGGCACTGAAGCTTTCTTT.

CDR3 sequence: CASSQPRGGSGKTEAFF. CDR3 DNA: TGTGCCAGCAGCCAACCGCGGGGGGGTTCGGGGAAGACTGAAGCTTTCTTT. The chain has TRBV4-2 and TRBJ1-1; D might be TRBD1 (5 bases). In germline, CDR1 is LGHNA, CDR2 YNFKEQ. The CDR3 loop spans 17 amino acids. With 2 bases removed from V and 5 bases from J, the gap between germline ends came to 21 bases.

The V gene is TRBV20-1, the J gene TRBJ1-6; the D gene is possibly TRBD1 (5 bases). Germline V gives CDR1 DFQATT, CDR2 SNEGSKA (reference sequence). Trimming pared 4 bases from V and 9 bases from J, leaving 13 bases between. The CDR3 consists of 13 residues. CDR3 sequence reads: CSATRQMGSPLHF. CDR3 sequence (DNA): TGCAGTGCTACGAGACAGATGGGTTCACCCCTCCACTTT.

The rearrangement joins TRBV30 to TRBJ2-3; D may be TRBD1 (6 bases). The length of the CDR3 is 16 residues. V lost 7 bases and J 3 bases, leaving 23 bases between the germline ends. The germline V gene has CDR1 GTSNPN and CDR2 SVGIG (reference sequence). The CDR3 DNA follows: TGTGCCTCCGACAGGAACGTTTCGCCGGGGACAGATACGCAGTATTTT. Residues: CASDRNVSPGTDTQYF.